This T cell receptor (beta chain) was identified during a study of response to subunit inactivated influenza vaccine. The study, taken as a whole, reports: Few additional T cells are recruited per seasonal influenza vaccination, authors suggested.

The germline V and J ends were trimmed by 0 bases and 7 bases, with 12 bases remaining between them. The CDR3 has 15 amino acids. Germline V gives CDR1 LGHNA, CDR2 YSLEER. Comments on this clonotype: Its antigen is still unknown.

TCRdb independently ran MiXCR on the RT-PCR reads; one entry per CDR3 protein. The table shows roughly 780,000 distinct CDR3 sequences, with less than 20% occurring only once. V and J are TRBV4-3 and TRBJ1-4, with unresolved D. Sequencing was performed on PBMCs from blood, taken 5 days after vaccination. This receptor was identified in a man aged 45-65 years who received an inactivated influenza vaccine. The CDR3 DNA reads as TGCGCCAGCAGCCAAGACCGCGGAGGTTTTGAAAAACTGTTTTTT. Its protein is CASSQDRGGFEKLFF.